What follows are 17 T cell receptor beta chains derived from one specimen sequenced in a study of T-cell memory formation after mild COVID-19. A single record per CDR3 protein comes from TCRdb applying MiXCR to the 5' RACE reads. The sample includes about 250,000 distinct CDR3 sequences, about 16% seen only once; the top ten take around 3.8%. Specimen: PBMCs or a T cell subset sorted from them (not recorded which). The receptors were sampled from a man between 18 and 29 years old who had mild COVID-19 (a few samples of this study predate the infection). Cell type and time point are not known.

This clonotype was seen a few times. J is TRBJ2-7 and V is TRBV7-2, with TRBD1 matching over 8 bases. With 5 bases clipped from V and 4 bases from J, the junction kept 13 bases outside the gene matches. CDR1 is SGHTA and CDR2 is FQGNSA in the germline V gene. This CDR3 is built from 16 residues. The CDR3 loop is CASSTDRQGLGYEQYF. CDR3 sequence (DNA): TGTGCCAGCAGCACCGACCGACAGGGGCTCGGGTACGAGCAGTACTTC.

V is TRBV9 and J is TRBJ1-1, with a possible D match to TRBD1 (5 bases). CDR1 is SGDLS and CDR2 is YYNGEE in the germline V gene. The CDR3 covers 14 residues. Trimming cost V 0 bases and J 5 bases, with 11 bases left between them. The DNA for the CDR3 is TGTGCCAGCAGCGTAGTAGGGGATGGAACTGAAGCTTTCTTT. Its translation: CASSVVGDGTEAFF.

This clonotype was counted only a few times. The chain joins TRBV5-6 to TRBJ1-1; D remains unclear. Looked up from germline, CDR1 is SGHDT and CDR2 is YYEEEE. The CDR3 runs 16 residues. V lost 1 base, J lost 0 bases, and 13 bases lay in between. The CDR3 coding sequence is TGTGCCAGCAGCTTGCTGAGGGAAAAGATGAACACTGAAGCTTTCTTT. Amino acids: CASSLLREKMNTEAFF.

This chain links TRBV5-6 with TRBJ2-5; D call uncertain. Trimming stripped 5 bases from V and 5 bases from J, with 16 bases between. From germline, CDR1 is SGHDT and CDR2 YYEEEE. CDR3 size: 14 residues. The CDR3 DNA sequence: TGTGCCAGCAGACGCGCAAGTGTCGGGGAGACCCAGTACTTC. Its translation is CASRRASVGETQYF.

This clonotype appeared a few times. The chain couples TRBV4-3 to TRBJ1-2, with a tentative D call TRBD1 (5 bases). With 0 bases removed from V and 8 bases from J, the gap between germline ends came to 16 bases. CDR1 and CDR2 (germline): LGHNA, YSLEER. The CDR3 sequence is 15 residues long. CDR3 sequence (DNA): TGCGCCAGCAGCCAAGATTCACACCGGGGGGTAGGCTACACCTTC. It encodes CASSQDSHRGVGYTF.

This clonotype was observed many times. The CDR3 loop is CASSLWASEKLFF. CDR3 in DNA: TGTGCCAGCAGCTTATGGGCATCTGAAAAACTGTTTTTT. This rearrangement joins TRBV7-2 to TRBJ1-4; D is unclear. The CDR3 is 13 amino acids. Trimming removed 2 bases from V and 7 bases from J, with 8 bases in between. Germline V gives CDR1 SGHTA, CDR2 FQGNSA.

In its sample, this clonotype was seen many times. V is TRBV5-1 and J is TRBJ2-1; the D call may be TRBD1 or TRBD2 (5 bases each). CDR3 length: 14 residues. Looked up from germline, CDR1 is SGHRS and CDR2 is YFSETQ. V lost 0 bases, J lost 8 bases, and 12 bases lay in between. CDR3 nucleotides: TGCGCCAGCAGCTTGGTATCAGGGACCGATGAGCAGTTCTTC. Amino acids: CASSLVSGTDEQFF. The variable domain in full, with the rest retrieved from reference TRBV5-1 and TRBJ2-1, is KAGVTQTPRYLIKTRGQQVTLSCSPISGHRSVSWYQQTPGQGLQFLFEYFSETQRNKGNFPGRFSGRQFSNSRSEMNVSTLELGDSALYLCASSLVSGTDEQFFGPGTRLTVL.

This clonotype has more than one count but fewer than ten. V is TRBV5-5 and J is TRBJ1-6, with D possibly TRBD1 on 5 matching bases. Germline lookup yields CDR1 SGHKS and CDR2 YYEKEE (reference sequence). V dropped 4 bases and J dropped 9 bases, with 14 bases sitting between them. The CDR3 extends over 14 amino acids. CDR3 residues: CASSPGGAVSPLHF. CDR3 coding DNA: TGTGCCAGCAGCCCCGGCGGGGCCGTTTCACCCCTCCACTTT. Combining the CDR3 with reference TRBV5-5 and TRBJ1-6 gives the whole variable domain DAGVTQSPTHLIKTRGQQVTLRCSPISGHKSVSWYQQVLGQGPQFIFQYYEKEERGRGNFPDRFSARQFPNYSSELNVNALLLGDSALYLCASSPGGAVSPLHFGNGTRLTVT.

This clonotype was detected ten times or more. The J gene is TRBJ1-2, the V gene TRBV20-1; tentative D call: TRBD1 (5 bases). Trimming shortened V by 3 bases and J by 8 bases, and 16 bases separated the two germline ends. The CDR3 has 13 residues. Germline-derived CDR1 and CDR2 are DFQATT and SNEGSKA (reference sequence). The CDR3 loop is CSASAGTDGGYTF. CDR3 nucleotides: TGCAGTGCTAGTGCGGGGACGGACGGCGGCTACACCTTC.

The V and J genes are TRBV19 and TRBJ1-2; D gene uncertain. The CDR3 loop spans 13 amino acids. CDR1 is LNHDA, CDR2 SQIVND, per germline (reference sequence). V was shortened by 3 bases and J by 0 bases, with 5 bases between the two germline ends. CDR3 amino acids: CASSMPANYGYTF. CDR3 sequence (DNA): TGTGCCAGTAGTATGCCGGCTAACTATGGCTACACCTTC. The full variable domain, completed using reference TRBV19 and TRBJ1-2, is DGGITQSPKYLFRKEGQNVTLSCEQNLNHDAMYWYRQDPGQGLRLIYYSQIVNDFQKGDIAEGYSVSREKKESFPLTVTSAQKNPTAFYLCASSMPANYGYTFGSGTRLTVV.

This clonotype was seen a handful of times. This chain links TRBV12-3 or TRBV12-4 with TRBJ2-3; D may be TRBD1 or TRBD2 (5 bases each). This CDR3 spans 14 amino acids. Deletions cut 6 bases from V and 7 bases from J, with 17 bases between. CDR3 sequence: CASSLGTAANTQYF. CDR3 nucleotide sequence: TGTGCCAGCAGCCTCGGGACCGCAGCGAATACGCAGTATTTT.

This sequence joins TRBV7-2 and TRBJ2-5, with D perhaps matching TRBD2 (7 bases). Germline lookup yields CDR1 SGHTA and CDR2 FQGNSA. This CDR3 spans 14 amino acids. Between the trimmed V and J ends, which lost 4 bases and 2 bases, there was a span of 11 bases. The CDR3 region has the DNA TGTGCCAGCAGCTCGGCGGGGGCTCAAGAGACCCAGTACTTC. It specifies CASSSAGAQETQYF.

The rearrangement links TRBV27 to TRBJ2-2; TRBD2 matches 9 bases. Germline V gene data show CDR1 as MNHEY and CDR2 as SMNVEV (reference sequence). With V trimmed by 3 bases and J by 6 bases, 5 bases remained unmatched. The CDR3 contains 15 residues. This CDR3 is CASSFSGGSPGELFF. The CDR3 bases are TGTGCCAGCAGTTTTAGCGGGGGCTCTCCCGGGGAGCTGTTTTTT.

This clonotype was seen only a few times. The chain recombines TRBV28 with TRBJ2-3; 11 nucleotides align to TRBD2. Trimming cost V 8 bases and J 7 bases; bases outside gene matches: 8. The CDR3 covers 14 residues. Germline loops: CDR1 MDHEN, CDR2 SYDVKM. The CDR3 nucleotides read TGTGCCAGCCGACTAGCGGGGCGTGGATATACGCAGTATTTT. Protein product: CASRLAGRGYTQYF.

In its sample, this clonotype was seen a few times. The gene calls are TRBV5-1 and TRBJ2-1; D not certain. The CDR3 loop spans 14 amino acids. The germline gives CDR1 SGHRS, CDR2 YFSETQ. V was cut by 0 bases and J by 9 bases, with 13 bases left in between. For the CDR3, the DNA is TGCGCCAGCAGCTTGGGCCAATCTAAGGGTGAGCAGTTCTTC. Its translation: CASSLGQSKGEQFF.

This clonotype was found many times. The chain recombines TRBV7-9 with TRBJ2-3, with 7 bases matching TRBD2. Germline assignment: CDR1 SEHNR and CDR2 FQNEAQ (reference sequence). V dropped 5 bases and J dropped 5; count of bases not matched to a gene: 7. The CDR3 spans 14 residues. The CDR3 region is CASSPGLEGDTQYF. CDR3 DNA: TGTGCCAGCAGCCCCGGACTAGAGGGAGATACGCAGTATTTT.

This clonotype was seen at least ten times. The V gene is TRBV24-1, the J gene TRBJ2-2; TRBD2 matches 8 bases. The CDR3 is made up of 14 amino acids. Germline CDR1 and CDR2: KGHDR and SFDVKD. V lost 8 bases to trimming and J lost 4 bases; unmatched junction nucleotides: 5. The CDR3 DNA follows: TGTGCCACCAACGGGGGGGCAGGCACCGGGGAGCTGTTTTTT. It translates to CATNGGAGTGELFF.